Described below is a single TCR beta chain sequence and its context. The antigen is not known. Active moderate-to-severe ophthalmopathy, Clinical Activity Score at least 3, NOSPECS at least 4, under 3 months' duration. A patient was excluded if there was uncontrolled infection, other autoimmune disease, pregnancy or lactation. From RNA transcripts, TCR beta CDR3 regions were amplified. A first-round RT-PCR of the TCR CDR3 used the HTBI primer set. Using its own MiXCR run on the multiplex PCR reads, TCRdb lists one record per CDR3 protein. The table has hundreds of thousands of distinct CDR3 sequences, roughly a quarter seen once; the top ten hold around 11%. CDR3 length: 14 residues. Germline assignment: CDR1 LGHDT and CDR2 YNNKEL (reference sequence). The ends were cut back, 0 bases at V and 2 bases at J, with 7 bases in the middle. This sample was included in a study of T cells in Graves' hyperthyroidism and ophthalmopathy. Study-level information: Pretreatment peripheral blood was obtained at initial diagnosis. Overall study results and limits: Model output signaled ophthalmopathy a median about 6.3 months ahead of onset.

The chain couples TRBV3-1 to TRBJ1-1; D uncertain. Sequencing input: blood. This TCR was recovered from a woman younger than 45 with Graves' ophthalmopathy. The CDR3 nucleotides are TGTGCCAGCAGCCAAGATCAGTACAACACTGAAGCTTTCTTT. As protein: CASSQDQYNTEAFF.